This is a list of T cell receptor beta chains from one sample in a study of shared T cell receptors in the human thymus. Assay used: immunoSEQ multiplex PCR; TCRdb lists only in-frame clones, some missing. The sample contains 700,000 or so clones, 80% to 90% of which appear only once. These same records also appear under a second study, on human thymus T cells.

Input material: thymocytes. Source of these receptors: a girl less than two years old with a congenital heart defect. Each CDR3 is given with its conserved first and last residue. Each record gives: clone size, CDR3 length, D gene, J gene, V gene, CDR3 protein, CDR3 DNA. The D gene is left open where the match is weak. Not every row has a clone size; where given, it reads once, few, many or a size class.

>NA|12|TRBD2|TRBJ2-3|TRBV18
CASSPYGGTQYF
TGTGCCAGCTCACCATACGGGGGGACCCAGTATTTT
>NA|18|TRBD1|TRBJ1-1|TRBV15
CATSNQDAQGRMNTEAFF
TGTGCCACCAGCAACCAGGACGCACAGGGGAGGATGAACACTGAAGCTTTCTTT
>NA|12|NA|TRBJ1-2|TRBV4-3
CASSSREGRNTF
TGCGCCAGCAGCTCTAGGGAGGGCAGGAACACCTTC
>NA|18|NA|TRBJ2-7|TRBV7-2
CASSLEGRGSGQGYEQYF
TGTGCCAGCAGCTTAGAGGGTAGGGGGTCGGGACAAGGATACGAGCAGTACTTC
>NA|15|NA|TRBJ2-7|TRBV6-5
CASIQRPSGSYEQYF
TGTGCCAGCATCCAACGCCCCAGTGGTTCGTACGAGCAGTACTTC
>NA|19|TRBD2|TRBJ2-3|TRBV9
CASSVGGGGVMSSTDTQYF
TGTGCCAGCAGCGTAGGGGGCGGGGGGGTTATGTCTAGCACAGATACGCAGTATTTT
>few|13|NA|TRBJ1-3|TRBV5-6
CASSLGPGYTIYF
TGTGCCAGCAGCTTGGGACCCGGGTACACCATATATTTT
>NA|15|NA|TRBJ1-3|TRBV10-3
CAVRGPISSGNTIYF
TGTGCCGTACGAGGGCCGATAAGCTCTGGAAACACCATATATTTT
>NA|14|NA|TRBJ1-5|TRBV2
CASSQGGGGQPQHF
TGTGCCAGCAGCCAGGGAGGGGGGGGTCAGCCCCAGCATTTT
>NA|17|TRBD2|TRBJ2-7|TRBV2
CASSEFGTSGASYEQYF
TGTGCCAGCAGTGAGTTCGGGACTAGCGGTGCCTCCTACGAGCAGTACTTC
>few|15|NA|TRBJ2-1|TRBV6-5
CATLNKEGAINEQFF
TGTGCCACTCTTAATAAGGAGGGGGCCATCAATGAGCAGTTCTTC
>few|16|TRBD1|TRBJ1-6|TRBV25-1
CASRGGAGQGSSPLHF
TGTGCCAGCAGGGGGGGGGCGGGACAGGGGTCTTCACCCCTCCACTTT
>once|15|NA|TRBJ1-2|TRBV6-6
CASSSPGPSNYGYTF
TGTGCCAGCAGTTCTCCCGGTCCCTCTAACTATGGCTACACCTTC
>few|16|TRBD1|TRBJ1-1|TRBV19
CASSQPTPDRDTEAFF
TGTGCCAGTAGTCAACCGACCCCGGACAGGGACACTGAAGCTTTCTTT
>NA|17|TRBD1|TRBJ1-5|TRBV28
CASSQSRDRGGNQPQHF
TGTGCCAGCAGCCAGAGCCGGGACAGGGGTGGCAATCAGCCCCAGCATTTT
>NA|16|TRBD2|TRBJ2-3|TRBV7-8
CASSRLTGGGTDTQYF
TGTGCCAGCAGCCGACTTACGGGAGGGGGCACAGATACGCAGTATTTT
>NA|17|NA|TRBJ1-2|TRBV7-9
CASSLTHGRAAWYGYTF
TGTGCCAGCAGCTTAACCCACGGCAGGGCGGCTTGGTATGGCTACACCTTC
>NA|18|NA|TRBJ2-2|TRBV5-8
CASSRDRNSRGYTGELFF
TGTGCCAGCAGCCGCGACCGGAACTCAAGAGGGTACACCGGGGAGCTGTTTTTT
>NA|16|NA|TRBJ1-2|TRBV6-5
CASSSLRQMLGYGYTF
TGTGCCAGCAGTTCCCTCAGACAGATGCTAGGGTATGGCTACACCTTC
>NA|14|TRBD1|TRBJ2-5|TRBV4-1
CASSGQGAEETQYF
TGCGCCAGCAGCGGTCAGGGGGCGGAAGAGACCCAGTACTTC
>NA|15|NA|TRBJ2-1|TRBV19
CASTGWGGLDNEQFF
TGTGCCAGCACGGGTTGGGGGGGCCTAGACAATGAGCAGTTCTTC
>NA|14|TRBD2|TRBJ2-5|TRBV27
CASRELAGEETQYF
TGTGCCAGCAGAGAACTAGCGGGGGAAGAGACCCAGTACTTC
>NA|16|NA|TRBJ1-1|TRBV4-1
CASSQDTVTLNTEAFF
TGCGCCAGCAGCCAAGATACAGTCACCTTGAACACTGAAGCTTTCTTT
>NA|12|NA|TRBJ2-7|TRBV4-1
CASSQDRYEQYF
TGCGCCAGCAGCCAAGATCGTTACGAGCAGTACTTC
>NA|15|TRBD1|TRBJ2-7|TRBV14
CASSLVGTGTYEQYF
TGTGCCAGCAGCCTTGTAGGGACAGGGACTTACGAGCAGTACTTC
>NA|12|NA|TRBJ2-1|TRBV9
CASSAPRTKQFF
TGTGCCAGCAGCGCCCCTCGGACAAAGCAGTTCTTC
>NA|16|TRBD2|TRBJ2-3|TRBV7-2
CASSFSAGATTDTQYF
TGTGCCAGCAGCTTCTCAGCGGGGGCTACCACAGATACGCAGTATTTT
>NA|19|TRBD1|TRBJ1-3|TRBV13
CASSTPALTGGNSGNTIYF
TGTGCCAGCAGCACACCTGCCCTTACAGGGGGAAACTCTGGAAACACCATATATTTT